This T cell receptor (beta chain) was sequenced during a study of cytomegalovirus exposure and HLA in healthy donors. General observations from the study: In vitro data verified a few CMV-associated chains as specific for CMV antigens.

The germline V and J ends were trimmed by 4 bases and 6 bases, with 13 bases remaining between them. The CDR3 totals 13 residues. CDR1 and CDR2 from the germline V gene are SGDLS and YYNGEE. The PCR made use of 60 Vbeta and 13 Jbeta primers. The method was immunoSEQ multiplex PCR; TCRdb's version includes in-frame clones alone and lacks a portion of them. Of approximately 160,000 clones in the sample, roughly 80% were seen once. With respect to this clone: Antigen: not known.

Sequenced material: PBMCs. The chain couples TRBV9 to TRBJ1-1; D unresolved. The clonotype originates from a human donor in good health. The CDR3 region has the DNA TGTGCCAGCAGCCCCGGGTTCCGGTCTGAAGCTTTCTTT. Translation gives CASSPGFRSEAFF.